This T cell receptor (beta chain) originates from a study of blood T cell repertoires in COVID-19 (dated by TCRdb to the early 2020s). Turning to the overall study: Samples covering the acute and convalescent phases of COVID-19 were provided by collaborators in the United States, Italy and Spain. The samples were drawn from two sources: the first 160 participants of the ongoing ImmuneRACE study, and about 1,300 subjects contributed by 6 global collaborators. The material from the prospective study consisted of cDNA or gDNA derived from T cells, B-cell-depleted T cells, or PBMCs. The sample metadata nearly always contained a de-identified subject ID, COVID-19 status, age in years and sex. The dataset comprised deeply sampled blood TCRbeta repertoires from subjects exposed to, actively infected with, or recovered from COVID-19. The repertoires were released in a freely available public database intended as a resource for research on the immune response to SARS-CoV-2. Where available, HLA class I and class II types were taken from metadata supplied by the sample provider and were not determined by assay-based typing. Study-wide conclusions, independent of this receptor: The quantity of clinical and demographic metadata differed by source and by participant and was supplied without curation.

In this sample, this clone turned up once. It has no known antigen specificity. No much larger clonotype is one base removed from it; base qualities were not supplied. The immunoSEQ Assay, a bias-controlled multiplex PCR, was used to amplify TCRbeta CDR3 regions from genomic DNA. The original methods were these. Nucleated cell counts per sample were estimated from amplification of reference gene primers within the assay. To quantify the absolute abundance of each unique TCRbeta CDR3 rearrangement, sequence reads were collapsed and filtered. Productive Simpson clonality was computed per sample as the square root of Simpson's diversity index over productive rearrangements. The table comes from immuneACCESS by way of TCRdb, which keeps in-frame sequences with V and J called. Part of the clones is missing from these tables; in studies checked, under half for an unresolved V gene and the rest for unknown reasons. V, J and clone size are taken as reported in that table, and D and trimming were inferred from the DNA itself. A total of about 65,000 clones appear in this sample, approximately 94% of them only once. The ten largest clones add up to about 3% of the sample.

Collaborating institutions collected whole blood in K2EDTA tubes following their own protocols. For TCRbeta analysis, collaborators shipped samples as frozen whole blood, isolated PBMCs, or DNA extracted from either of those sample types. The trim is 3 bases for V and 8 bases for J, with a gap of 7 bases between the germline ends. Counted from cysteine to phenylalanine, this CDR3 has 11 amino acids. The entry retains the CDR3 DNA only, 33 bases that are in frame from base 1. The sample comprised peripheral blood. The origin of this receptor is a man aged 70-80 years with active COVID-19. In this chain, TRBV12-3 or TRBV12-4 is recombined with TRBJ1-2; too little of a D gene remains to name it. The DNA reads as follows: TGTGCCAGCAGTTTGGGAGGGGGCTACACCTTC. This sequence encodes CASSLGGGYTF.